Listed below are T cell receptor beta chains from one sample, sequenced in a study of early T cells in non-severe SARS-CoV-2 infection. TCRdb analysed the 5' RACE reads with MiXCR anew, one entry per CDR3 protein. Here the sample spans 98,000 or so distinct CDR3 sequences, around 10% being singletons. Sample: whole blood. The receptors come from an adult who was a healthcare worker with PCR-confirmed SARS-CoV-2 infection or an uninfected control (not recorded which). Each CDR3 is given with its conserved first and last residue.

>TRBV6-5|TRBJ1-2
CASSRLDNYGYTF
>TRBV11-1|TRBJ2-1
CASSSLDSIKQFF
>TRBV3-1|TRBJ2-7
CASSHLNYPPYEQYF
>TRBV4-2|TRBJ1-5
CASSQGIQESHQPQHF
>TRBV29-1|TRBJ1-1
CSVDPGRSSEAFF
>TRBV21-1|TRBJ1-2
CANPPGHYGYTF
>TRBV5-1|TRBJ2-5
CASSFGSLQETQYF
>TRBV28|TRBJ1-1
CASSVRFEAFF
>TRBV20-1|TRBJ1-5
CSARSTGQPQHF
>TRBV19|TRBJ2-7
CASKGVIGRDSYEQYF
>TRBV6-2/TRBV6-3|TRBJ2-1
CASVKPLAGVNNEQFF
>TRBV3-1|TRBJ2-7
CASSLRRGARGGGSYEQYF
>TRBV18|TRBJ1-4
CASSSQQGRRTTNEKLFF
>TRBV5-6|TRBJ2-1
CASSQLTGTSGRGGSYNEQFF
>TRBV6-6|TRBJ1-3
CASSYEGVSGNTIYF
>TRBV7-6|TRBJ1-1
CASSRTGANTEAFF
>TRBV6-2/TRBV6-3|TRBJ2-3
CASSYGIGVFTDTQYF
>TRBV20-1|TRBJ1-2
CSAGQINYGYTF
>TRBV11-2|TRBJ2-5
CASSLIGTGLSGETQYF
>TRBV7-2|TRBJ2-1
CASSLNSYNEQFF
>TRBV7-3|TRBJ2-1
CASSPPGDEQFF
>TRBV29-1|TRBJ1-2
CSVLTGGYGYTF
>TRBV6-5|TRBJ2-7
CASSSLAGGTYEQYF
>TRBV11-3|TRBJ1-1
CASSLGPRVGGDTEAFF
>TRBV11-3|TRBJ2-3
CASSHNSRGRTTDTQYF
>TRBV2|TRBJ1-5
CASSEANSLQPQHF
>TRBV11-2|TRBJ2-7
CASSRIRAFYEQYF
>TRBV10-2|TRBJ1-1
CASSESGTYTEAFF
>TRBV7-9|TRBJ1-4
CASSNHKLGKLFF
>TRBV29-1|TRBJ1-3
CSGRTAGNTIYF
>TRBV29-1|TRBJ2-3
CSAKQGGTDTQYF
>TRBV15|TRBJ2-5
CATSPLAEFQETQYF
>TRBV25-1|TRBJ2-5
CASSDARGLETQYF
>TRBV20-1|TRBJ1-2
CSARTGEFGYTF
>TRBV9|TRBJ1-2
CASSGQLGGYTF
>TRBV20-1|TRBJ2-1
CSAREAGTPQAAQFF
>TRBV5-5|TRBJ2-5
CASSWRTSGVQETQYF
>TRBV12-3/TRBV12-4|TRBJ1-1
CASSLIGGGRDWNLNTEAFF
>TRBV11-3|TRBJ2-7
CASSLLFYEQYF
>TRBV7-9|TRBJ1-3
CASSSGPSSGNTIYF
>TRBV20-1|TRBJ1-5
CSARDPGGNQPQHF
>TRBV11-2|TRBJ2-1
CASSPRPYSGRADEQFF